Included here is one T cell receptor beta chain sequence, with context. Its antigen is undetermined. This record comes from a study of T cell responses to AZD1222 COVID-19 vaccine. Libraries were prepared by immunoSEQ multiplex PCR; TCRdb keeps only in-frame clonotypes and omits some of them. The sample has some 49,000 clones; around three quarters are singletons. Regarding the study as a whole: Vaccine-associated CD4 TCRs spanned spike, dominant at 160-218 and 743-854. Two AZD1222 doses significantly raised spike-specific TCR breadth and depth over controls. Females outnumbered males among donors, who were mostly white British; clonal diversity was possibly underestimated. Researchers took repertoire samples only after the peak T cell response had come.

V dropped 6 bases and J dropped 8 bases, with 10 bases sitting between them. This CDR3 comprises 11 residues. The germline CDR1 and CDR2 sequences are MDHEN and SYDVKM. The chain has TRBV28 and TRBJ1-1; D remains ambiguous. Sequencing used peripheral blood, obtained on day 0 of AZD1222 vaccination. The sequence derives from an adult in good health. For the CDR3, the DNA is TGTGCCAGCAGCAAGGGTCGCGAAGCTTTCTTT. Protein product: CASSKGREAFF.